Sequencing of this T cell receptor (beta chain) was carried out in a study of blood T cells in healthy people across ages. Sample-barcoded 5' priming and a J-beta primer mix drove a second PCR of roughly 6 to 12 cycles. In TCRdb, the 5' RACE reads were re-called with MiXCR into one record per CDR3 protein. The sample shows about 1.6 million distinct CDR3 sequences, 30% to 35% of them seen only once. This clonotype was obtained from a woman in her twenties or thirties in good health. The specimen sequenced was blood.

The CDR3 loop is CSARDPLYADTGELFF. The CDR3 DNA follows: TGCAGTGCTAGAGATCCACTATACGCGGACACCGGGGAGCTGTTTTTT. This chain connects TRBV20-1 to TRBJ2-2; D unresolved. V was clipped by 0 bases and J by 3 bases, with 14 bases between them. Germline CDR1 DFQATT, CDR2 SNEGSKA (reference sequence). The CDR3 is made up of 16 amino acids.